Reported below is one TCR beta chain. Its antigen is as yet unknown. Among the patients, none had received any treatment before thyroid surgery. The record originates from a study of metastatic and nonmetastatic thyroid tumors. Study as a whole: Patients with malignant and benign thyroid disease provided blood and tumor or nodule tissue, whose repertoires were compared. Whole-study results and caveats: In both blood and tumor samples, TCR beta diversity was reported significantly higher for malignant than benign nodules.

The germline CDR1 and CDR2 sequences are LNHDA and SQIVND (reference sequence). V lost 7 bases and J 6 bases, leaving 25 bases between the germline ends. The CDR3 extends over 17 amino acids. Authors' methods: The study's classifier, a distant-metastasis tool for papillary thyroid cancer, was built using CDR3 differences across clinicopathological groups. Through MiXCR, TCRdb re-clonotyped the PCR reads. It is TCRdb's table, rather than the study itself, that gives the V and J calls and clone size. Here the sample spans around 26,000 clones, around 20% being singletons. This sequence originates from a female donor with papillary thyroid cancer or a benign thyroid nodule (not recorded which). Some clones in this sample may be carry-over from other donors' samples. Sequencing was carried out using adjacent normal tissue. The chain carries TRBV19 and TRBJ2-1; maybe TRBD2 (5 bases). The CDR3 nucleotides read TGTGCCAGTATTCCCGCCGGGGTAGGATCGGGCTGCAATGAGCAGTTCTTC. Translating gives CASIPAGVGSGCNEQFF.